These 10 T cell receptor beta chains were all obtained from the same sample, sequenced in a study of vaccination effects on CD4 cells after COVID-19. In the ViraFEST assay, antigen-specific CD4+ clonotypes were identified by expansion after peptide-pool stimulation. With roughly nine days of culture completed, CD4+ T cells were isolated. Either the mRNA-1273 or the BNT162b2 vaccine was given to participants as two doses. The data were produced by immunoSEQ multiplex PCR, yet TCRdb's version contains in-frame clones alone and is incomplete. The repertoire includes approximately 25,000 clones, roughly 80% of them detected once, and over 1.1% sits in the top ten. The antigens these receptors bind are not known. Sequenced here: CD4+ T cells from PBMCs cultured with HCoV-NL63 spike peptides, sampled after COVID-19 vaccination. The origin of the receptors is a human donor who received a COVID-19 vaccine. Some clones in this sample may be carry-over from other donors' samples.

The chain recombines TRBV2 with TRBJ2-5; 10 nucleotides agree with TRBD2. Germline V CDR1 and CDR2: SNHLY, FYNNEI. With 7 bases clipped from V and 5 bases from J, the junction kept 7 bases outside the gene matches. The CDR3 length is 14 residues. CDR3 coding DNA: TGTGCCAGCACCTCCCTAGCGGGGGTCGAGACCCAGTACTTC. Encoded protein: CASTSLAGVETQYF.

The J gene is TRBJ1-1, the V gene TRBV9, with a tentative D call TRBD1 (6 bases). V lost 0 bases and J lost 1, with 10 bases in between. This CDR3 spans 15 amino acids. The V gene's germline CDR1 is SGDLS and CDR2 YYNGEE. CDR3 protein: CASSVASRGNTEAFF. In DNA form, the CDR3 reads TGTGCCAGCAGCGTAGCTTCCAGGGGGAACACTGAAGCTTTCTTT.

This rearrangement joins TRBV24-1 to TRBJ2-5, with D possibly being TRBD1 or TRBD2 (6 bases each). Germline CDR1 reads KGHDR; CDR2 reads SFDVKD. The CDR3 length is 15 residues. Trimming stripped 3 bases from V and 5 bases from J, with 15 bases between. CDR3 DNA: TGTGCCACCAGTGATATCATAGGGGGGTACGAGACCCAGTACTTC. Its translation is CATSDIIGGYETQYF.

The rearrangement uses TRBV5-1 and TRBJ2-4; D not certain. The V and J ends lost 2 bases and 9 bases respectively, with 12 bases between them. This CDR3 has 13 residues. Germline V gives CDR1 SGHRS, CDR2 YFSETQ. The CDR3 nucleotides are TGCGCCAGCAGCTTTAATAGGAGAGGCATTCAGTACTTC. Its protein is CASSFNRRGIQYF.

The J gene is TRBJ2-7, the V gene TRBV28; 8 positions agree with TRBD1. Germline V CDR1 and CDR2: MDHEN, SYDVKM. This CDR3 comprises 13 residues. V was pared by 8 bases and J by 5 bases, with 8 bases of the junction left unmatched. The CDR3 DNA reads as TGTGCCAGCCGCACAGGGGGTAACGACGAGCAGTACGTC. This codes for CASRTGGNDEQYV.

The chain links TRBV7-9 to TRBJ2-3, with 8 nucleotides matching TRBD1. The CDR3 totals 16 residues. Per the germline V gene, CDR1 is SEHNR and CDR2 is FQNEAQ (reference sequence). Germline trimming cut 1 base from V and 2 bases from J; bases unmatched to any gene: 5. CDR3 region: CASSLGTGGPTDTQYF. The CDR3, as DNA: TGTGCCAGCAGCTTAGGTACAGGGGGACCCACAGATACGCAGTATTTT.

The CDR3 nucleotides are TGTGCCAGCAGTTGGGGACAGGAACTGTATGGCTACACCTTC. It translates to CASSWGQELYGYTF. The rearrangement links TRBV28 to TRBJ1-2, with 8 bases lining up with TRBD1. CDR1 MDHEN and CDR2 SYDVKM come from the germline V gene. V lost 4 bases and J lost 5; bases outside the gene matches: 6. The CDR3 covers 14 residues.

This chain connects TRBV5-1 to TRBJ2-5; the D gene is possibly TRBD1 (6 bases). The V end was cut by 0 bases, the J end by 4 bases, with 16 bases between. The V gene's germline CDR1 is SGHRS and CDR2 YFSETQ. This CDR3 has 16 amino acids. CDR3 sequence reads: CASSLALSGARETQYF. The CDR3 region has the DNA TGCGCCAGCAGCTTGGCACTATCAGGGGCCCGAGAGACCCAGTACTTC.

This clone was observed a handful of times. CDR3 protein: CASSPLDRLYLGYTF. CDR3 sequence (DNA): TGTGCCAGCAGCCCACTAGACAGGCTCTACTTGGGCTACACCTTC. This sequence joins TRBV14 and TRBJ1-2; D is perhaps TRBD1 (6 bases). The V gene lost 4 bases and the J gene lost 8 bases, with 20 bases spanning the gap. Looked up from germline, CDR1 is SGHDN and CDR2 is FVKESK. The CDR3 runs 15 residues. The complete variable domain, with remaining parts taken from reference TRBV14 and TRBJ1-2, reads EAGVTQFPSHSVIEKGQTVTLRCDPISGHDNLYWYRRVMGKEIKFLLHFVKESKQDESGMPNNRFLAERTGGTYSTLKVQPAELEDSGVYFCASSPLDRLYLGYTFGSGTRLTVV.

The chain employs TRBV5-1 and TRBJ1-1; D uncertain. The CDR3 covers 14 residues. The germline gives CDR1 SGHRS, CDR2 YFSETQ. Trimming pared 2 bases from V and 1 base from J, leaving 9 bases between. CDR3 region: CASSLLSGNTEAFF. In DNA, the CDR3 is TGCGCCAGCAGCTTATTGTCGGGGAACACTGAAGCTTTCTTT.